The 13 T cell receptor beta chains reported below all come from one sample, sequenced in a study of blood T cell repertoires in COVID-19. Profiling relied on immunoSEQ multiplex PCR, and the TCRdb table lists in-frame clones only, not all of them. The table records some 200,000 clones, about four fifths of them present only once. The sequenced material came from PBMCs or T cells enriched from blood (not recorded which). All receptors derive from a woman in her thirties or forties with acute COVID-19.

The rearrangement joins TRBV5-4 to TRBJ1-1, with 8 bases matching TRBD1. The V gene's germline CDR1 is SGHNT and CDR2 YYREEE (reference sequence). V trimming: 7 bases; J trimming: 5 bases; junction bases outside the gene matches: 7. This CDR3 has 13 residues. The CDR3 spells CASALDRGTEAFF. CDR3 nucleotide sequence: TGTGCCAGCGCCCTCGACAGGGGTACTGAAGCTTTCTTT.

The chain combines TRBV2 with TRBJ1-6; TRBD1 aligns across 8 bases. Looked up from germline, CDR1 is SNHLY and CDR2 is FYNNEI. The trim removed 10 bases at V and 6 bases at J, leaving 5 bases unmatched. This CDR3 is built from 13 residues. For the CDR3, the DNA is TGTGCCATCGCCGGGACAGGTAATTCACCCCTCCACTTT. Its protein is CAIAGTGNSPLHF.

The rearrangement links TRBV5-1 to TRBJ2-3, with 7 nucleotides matching TRBD2. Germline CDR1 and CDR2: SGHRS and YFSETQ. The CDR3 spans 15 residues. V was clipped by 7 bases and J by 2 bases; unmatched bases: 10. The CDR3 bases are TGCGCCAGCTCCTCGGGAGGCCGGGACACAGATACGCAGTATTTT. Its translation: CASSSGGRDTDTQYF.

This chain connects TRBV7-9 to TRBJ1-1; D may be TRBD1 (6 bases). V lost 7 bases and J lost 3, with 12 bases in between. The CDR3 contains 13 residues. CDR1 SEHNR and CDR2 FQNEAQ come from the germline V gene (reference sequence). CDR3 residues: CASIGQTYTEAFF. Written as DNA, the CDR3 is TGTGCCAGCATCGGACAGACGTACACTGAAGCTTTCTTT.

The chain employs TRBV4-1 and TRBJ2-3; 10 bases map to TRBD2. There are 16 residues in the CDR3. Per the germline V gene, CDR1 is MGHRA and CDR2 is YSYEKL. The V gene end was trimmed by 0 bases and the J gene end by 6 bases; junction bases not matched to a gene: 6. CDR3 protein: CASSQDRTSGWDTQYF. CDR3 in DNA: TGCGCCAGCAGCCAAGATCGGACTAGCGGTTGGGATACGCAGTATTTT.

The chain has TRBV24-1 and TRBJ2-5; a possible D gene is TRBD2 (6 bases). Germline CDR1 is KGHDR and CDR2 is SFDVKD. V lost 4 bases, J lost 5 bases, and 16 bases lay in between. This CDR3 has 15 residues. The CDR3 sequence: CATSDRDSPRETQYF. The CDR3 DNA is TGTGCCACCAGTGACCGGGACTCCCCTAGGGAGACCCAGTACTTC.

This clone has just one count. The chain employs TRBV2 and TRBJ2-5; D might be TRBD2 (6 bases). Germline CDR1 reads SNHLY; CDR2 reads FYNNEI. The CDR3 runs to 12 residues. The V end was cut by 11 bases, the J end by 7 bases, with 17 bases between. CDR3 DNA: TGTGCCGGAAAGCGGGCCTTTGGGACCCAGTACTTC. Translation gives CAGKRAFGTQYF.

This clone came up a few times. This sequence joins TRBV6-1 and TRBJ1-2; D call uncertain. The CDR3 is 12 amino acids. Germline CDR1 and CDR2: MNHNS and SASEGT. Trimming removed 1 base from V and 4 bases from J, with 4 bases in between. The CDR3 reads CASSEGPYGYTF. In DNA form, the CDR3 reads TGTGCCAGCAGTGAAGGGCCCTATGGCTACACCTTC.

This sequence joins TRBV28 and TRBJ2-2; possible D gene TRBD2, 5 bases. This CDR3 is 14 amino acids long. Germline V gene lookup returns CDR1 MDHEN and CDR2 SYDVKM. Trimming left V 11 bases short and J 2 bases short, with 15 bases between. The CDR3 is CAGCRAGNTGELFF. The CDR3 DNA is TGTGCCGGCTGTAGGGCGGGTAACACCGGGGAGCTGTTTTTT.

J is TRBJ1-3 and V is TRBV2; D unclear. Germline values: CDR1 SNHLY, CDR2 FYNNEI. The CDR3 consists of 17 residues. Trimming took 5 bases from V and 0 from J, leaving 17 bases between them. The CDR3 nucleotides are TGTGCCAGCAGTCCATTACAAAAACAGAGCTCTGGAAACACCATATATTTT. It translates to CASSPLQKQSSGNTIYF.

This chain joins TRBV13 and TRBJ1-6; 7 bases align to TRBD1. V was pared by 3 bases and J by 9 bases, with 5 bases of the junction left unmatched. The CDR3 runs 14 residues. CDR1 PRHDT and CDR2 FYEKMQ come from the germline V gene (reference sequence). CDR3 nucleotides: TGTGCCAGCAGCTTCGGGACAGTAGGTTCACCCCTCCACTTT. It yields the protein CASSFGTVGSPLHF.

This chain joins TRBV6-5 and TRBJ1-5, with D maybe TRBD1 (6 bases). The V gene's germline CDR1 is MNHEY and CDR2 SVGAGI. Trimming removed 4 bases from V and 3 bases from J, with 10 bases in between. The CDR3 extends over 14 amino acids. DNA for the CDR3: TGTGCCAGCAGTTTTCAGGGGACCAATCAGCCCCAGCATTTT. The encoded protein is CASSFQGTNQPQHF.

The CDR3 here is CASSRGQGGTQYF. CDR3 coding DNA: TGTGCCAGCAGCCGGGGACAGGGAGGGACCCAGTACTTC. The J gene is TRBJ2-5, the V gene TRBV7-3; TRBD1 matches at 9 bases. CDR1 and CDR2 (germline): SGHTA, FQGTGA. CDR3 size: 13 residues. V lost 5 bases, J lost 7 bases, and 5 bases stayed unmatched.